Shown below are 10 T cell receptor beta chains from a single sample sequenced in a study of blood T cell repertoires in COVID-19. Assay: immunoSEQ multiplex PCR; the TCRdb copy retains only in-frame clones and omits some. The sample includes under 250,000 clones, around nine tenths of them seen just once. Input material: peripheral blood. The receptors were sampled from a man aged 50-60 years with COVID-19, enrolled during active disease.

The table lists this clone with a few counts. The chain links TRBV27 to TRBJ2-7; no clear D gene. Trimming shortened V by 3 bases and J by 2 bases, and 11 bases separated the two germline ends. CDR1 and CDR2 from the germline V gene are MNHEY and SMNVEV (reference sequence). This CDR3 region has 14 residues. In nucleotides, the CDR3 is TGTGCCAGCAGTTTGAGGCAATCCCCCTACGAGCAGTACTTC. This translates into CASSLRQSPYEQYF.

The chain combines TRBV4-3 with TRBJ2-2, with D possibly TRBD1 on 6 matching bases. CDR3 size: 17 residues. Looked up from germline, CDR1 is LGHNA and CDR2 is YSLEER. The V end lost 2 bases, the J end lost 1 base, and 14 bases lay between the germline ends. The CDR3, as DNA: TGCGCCAGCAGCCAATCCACGGACAGAGAGAACACCGGGGAGCTGTTTTTT. Its protein is CASSQSTDRENTGELFF.

The V call is TRBV28, the J call TRBJ1-2; 8 nucleotides line up with TRBD1. Germline V CDR1 and CDR2: MDHEN, SYDVKM. There are 13 residues in the CDR3. V was pared by 6 bases and J by 6 bases, with 6 bases of the junction left unmatched. The CDR3 spells CASREGTGDGYTF. In DNA, the CDR3 is TGTGCCAGCAGGGAAGGGACAGGAGATGGCTACACCTTC.

Notes on this clone: Other DNA sequences in this specimen translate into the identical CDR3. The chain joins TRBV7-2 to TRBJ2-1; TRBD2 matches at 10 bases. Germline V gives CDR1 SGHTA, CDR2 FQGNSA. Trimming removed 5 bases from V and 6 bases from J; junction bases left unmatched: 4. The CDR3 totals 14 residues. The chain's CDR3 is CASSPGLAVNEQFF. CDR3 DNA sequence: TGTGCCAGCAGCCCTGGACTAGCGGTCAATGAGCAGTTCTTC.

This clone was recorded once. V is TRBV5-1 and J is TRBJ1-2; D is possibly TRBD1 (5 bases). The germline V gene encodes CDR1 SGHRS and CDR2 YFSETQ. Trimming stripped 1 base from V and 4 bases from J, with 17 bases between. The CDR3 is 16 amino acids. As DNA, the CDR3 is TGCGCCAGCAGCTTGAATCGGCAGGGTGCTGCCTATGGCTACACCTTC. Translating it yields CASSLNRQGAAYGYTF.

The CDR3 nucleotides are TGTGCCAGCAGTGAAGACCCCCGCGGTACAGATACGCAGTATTTT. It encodes CASSEDPRGTDTQYF. The rearrangement joins TRBV2 to TRBJ2-3; no clear D. The CDR3 loop spans 15 amino acids. Germline V gene data show CDR1 as SNHLY and CDR2 as FYNNEI. Trimming removed 1 base from V and 3 bases from J, with 11 bases in between.

This clone has just one count. For the CDR3, the DNA is TGTGCCAGCAGTGGTGGGGAGGGGTTCGAGCAGTACTTC. Its protein product is CASSGGEGFEQYF. V usage is TRBV25-1 and J usage is TRBJ2-7, with 7 nucleotides matching TRBD2. In germline, CDR1 is MGHDK, CDR2 SYGVNS. J was trimmed by 6 bases and V by 4 bases; bases with no gene match: 6. The CDR3 has 13 amino acids.

The V call is TRBV6-5, the J call TRBJ1-5; TRBD1 matches at 7 bases. CDR1 MNHEY and CDR2 SVGAGI come from the germline V gene. J lost 2 bases, V lost 6 bases, and 7 bases had no gene match. There are 15 residues in the CDR3. CDR3 region: CASRPTGNGNQPQHF. CDR3 sequence (DNA): TGTGCCAGCAGACCGACAGGGAATGGCAATCAGCCCCAGCATTTT.

CDR3 in amino acids: CASSLDRGVAGGYTDTQYF. In DNA form, the CDR3 reads TGTGCCAGCAGCTTAGATCGGGGAGTAGCGGGAGGCTACACAGATACGCAGTATTTT. The V gene is TRBV11-2, the J gene TRBJ2-3; TRBD2 agrees at 10 bases. V lost 0 bases, J lost 2 bases, and 11 bases stayed unmatched. This CDR3 comprises 19 residues. From germline, CDR1 is SGHAT and CDR2 FQNNGV. Using reference TRBV11-2 and TRBJ2-3 for the parts outside the CDR3, the full variable domain is EAGVAQSPRYKIIEKRQSVAFWCNPISGHATLYWYQQILGQGPKLLIQFQNNGVVDDSQLPKDRFSAERLKGVDSTLKIQPAKLEDSAVYLCASSLDRGVAGGYTDTQYFGPGTRLTVL.

About this clone: Other DNA sequences of this sample code for an identical CDR3. The J gene is TRBJ1-1, the V gene TRBV7-9, with D maybe TRBD1 (5 bases). This CDR3 region has 12 residues. V was trimmed by 5 bases and J by 5 bases, leaving 9 bases between them. The V gene's germline CDR1 is SEHNR and CDR2 FQNEAQ (reference sequence). This chain's CDR3 is CASSPRGTEAFF. In DNA, the CDR3 is TGTGCCAGCAGCCCCCGGGGGACTGAAGCTTTCTTT.